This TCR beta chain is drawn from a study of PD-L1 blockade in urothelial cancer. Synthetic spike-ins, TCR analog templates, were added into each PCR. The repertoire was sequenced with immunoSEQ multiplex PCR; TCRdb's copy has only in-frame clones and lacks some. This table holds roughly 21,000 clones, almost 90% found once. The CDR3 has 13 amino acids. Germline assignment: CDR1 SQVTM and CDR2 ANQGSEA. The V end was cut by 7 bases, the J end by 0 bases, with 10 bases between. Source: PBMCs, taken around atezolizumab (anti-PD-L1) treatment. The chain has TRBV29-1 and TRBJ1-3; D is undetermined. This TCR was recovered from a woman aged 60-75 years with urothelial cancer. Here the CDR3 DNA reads TGCAGCGCCGCGAATCGCTCTGGAAACACCATATATTTT. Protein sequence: CSAANRSGNTIYF.